This TCR beta chain was sequenced for a study of T cell responses to AZD1222 COVID-19 vaccine. Repertoires were generated with immunoSEQ multiplex PCR, while TCRdb's copy carries only in-frame clones and drops some. This table has 150,000 to 200,000 clones, 85% to 95% appearing once. As concerns this clone: Antigen: not known.

Overall study results and limits: Baseline serology detected seropositivity in only six or seven AZD1222 recipients. Regions 160-218 and 743-854 dominated among vaccine-associated CD4 TCRs spanning spike.

The source is an adult who received the MenACWY meningococcal vaccine as a control. The sample here was peripheral blood, taken 28 days after the second dose of the MenACWY control vaccine.

As DNA, the CDR3 is TGTGCCAGCAGTTTATTCGCGGAGAACTACGAGCAGTACTTC. Its protein product is CASSLFAENYEQYF. The V and J genes are TRBV27 and TRBJ2-7; D is unresolved. V gave up 1 base and J gave up 3 bases, with 10 bases separating them. Germline assignment: CDR1 MNHEY and CDR2 SMNVEV (reference sequence). This CDR3 comprises 14 residues.